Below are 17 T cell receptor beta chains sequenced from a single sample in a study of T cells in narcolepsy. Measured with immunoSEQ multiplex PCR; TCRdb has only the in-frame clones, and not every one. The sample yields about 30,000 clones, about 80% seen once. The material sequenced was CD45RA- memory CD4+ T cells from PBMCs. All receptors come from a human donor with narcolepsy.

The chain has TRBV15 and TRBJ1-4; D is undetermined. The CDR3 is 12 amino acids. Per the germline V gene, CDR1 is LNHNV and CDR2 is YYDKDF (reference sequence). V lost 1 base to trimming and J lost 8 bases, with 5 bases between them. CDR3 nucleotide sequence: TGTGCCACCAGCAGAGCGAAAGAAAAACTGTTTTTT. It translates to CATSRAKEKLFF.

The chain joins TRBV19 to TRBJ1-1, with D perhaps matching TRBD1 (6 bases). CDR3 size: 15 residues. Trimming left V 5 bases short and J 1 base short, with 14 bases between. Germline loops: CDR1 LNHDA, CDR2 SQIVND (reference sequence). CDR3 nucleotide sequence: TGTGCCAGTAGTCCAGGACAGCGACGGAACACTGAAGCTTTCTTT. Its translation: CASSPGQRRNTEAFF.

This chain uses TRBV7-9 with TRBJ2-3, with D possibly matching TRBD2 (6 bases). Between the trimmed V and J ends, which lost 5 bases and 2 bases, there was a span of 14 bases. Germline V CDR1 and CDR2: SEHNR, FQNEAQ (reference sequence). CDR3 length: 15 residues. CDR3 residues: CASSLGVAATDTQYF. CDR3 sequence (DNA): TGTGCCAGCAGCCTCGGTGTAGCGGCCACAGATACGCAGTATTTT. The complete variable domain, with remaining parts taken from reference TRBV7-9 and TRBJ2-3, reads DTGVSQNPRHKITKRGQNVTFRCDPISEHNRLYWYRQTLGQGPEFLTYFQNEAQLEKSRLLSDRFSAERPKGSFSTLEIQRTEQGDSAMYLCASSLGVAATDTQYFGPGTRLTVL.

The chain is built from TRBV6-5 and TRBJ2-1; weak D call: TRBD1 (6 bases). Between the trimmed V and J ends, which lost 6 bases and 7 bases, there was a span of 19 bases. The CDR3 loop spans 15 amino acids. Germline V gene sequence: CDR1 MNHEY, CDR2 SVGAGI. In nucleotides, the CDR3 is TGTGCCAGCAGCCCCCCCCCGGACAGATCAAATGAGCAGTTCTTC. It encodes CASSPPPDRSNEQFF.

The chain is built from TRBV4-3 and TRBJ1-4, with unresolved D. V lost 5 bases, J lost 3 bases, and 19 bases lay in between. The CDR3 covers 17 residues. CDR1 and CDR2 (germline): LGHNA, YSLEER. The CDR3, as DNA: TGCGCCAGCAGCTCCAAGATATATGGCCGTTCTAATGAAAAACTGTTTTTT. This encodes CASSSKIYGRSNEKLFF.

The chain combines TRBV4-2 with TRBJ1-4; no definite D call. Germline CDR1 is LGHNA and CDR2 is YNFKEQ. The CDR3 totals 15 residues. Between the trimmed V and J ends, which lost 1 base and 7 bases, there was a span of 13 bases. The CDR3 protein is CASSQVRREGEKLFF. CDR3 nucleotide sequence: TGTGCCAGCAGCCAAGTTAGGAGGGAGGGTGAAAAACTGTTTTTT.

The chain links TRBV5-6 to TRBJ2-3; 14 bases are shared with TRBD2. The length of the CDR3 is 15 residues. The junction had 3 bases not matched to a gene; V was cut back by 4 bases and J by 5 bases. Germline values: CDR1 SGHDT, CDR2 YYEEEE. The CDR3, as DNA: TGTGCCAGCAGCCTCGGACTAGCGGGGGGAGATACGCAGTATTTT. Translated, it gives CASSLGLAGGDTQYF.

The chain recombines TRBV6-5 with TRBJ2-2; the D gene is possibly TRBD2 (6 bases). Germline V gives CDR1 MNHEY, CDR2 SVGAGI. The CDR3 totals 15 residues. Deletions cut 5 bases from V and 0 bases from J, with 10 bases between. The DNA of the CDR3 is TGTGCCAGCAGTGGGGGGACTTCGAACACCGGGGAGCTGTTTTTT. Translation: CASSGGTSNTGELFF.

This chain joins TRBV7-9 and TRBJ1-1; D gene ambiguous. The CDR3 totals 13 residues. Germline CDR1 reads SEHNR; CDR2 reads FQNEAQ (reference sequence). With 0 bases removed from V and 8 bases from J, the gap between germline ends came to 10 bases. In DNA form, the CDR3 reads TGTGCCAGCAGCTTAGCCCCCCGGCCGGAAGCTTTCTTT. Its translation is CASSLAPRPEAFF.

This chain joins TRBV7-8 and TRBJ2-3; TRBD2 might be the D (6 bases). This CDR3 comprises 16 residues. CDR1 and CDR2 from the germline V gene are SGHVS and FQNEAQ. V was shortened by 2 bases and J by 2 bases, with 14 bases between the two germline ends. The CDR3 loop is CASSLRGGAITDTQYF. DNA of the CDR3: TGTGCCAGCAGCTTACGCGGCGGGGCTATCACAGATACGCAGTATTTT.

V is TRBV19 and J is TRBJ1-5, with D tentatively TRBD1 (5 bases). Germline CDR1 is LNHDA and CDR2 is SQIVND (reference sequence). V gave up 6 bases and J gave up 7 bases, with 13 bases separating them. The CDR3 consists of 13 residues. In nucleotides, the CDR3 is TGTGCCAGTAGGGGGGACGGGGTCCAGCCCCAGCATTTT. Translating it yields CASRGDGVQPQHF.

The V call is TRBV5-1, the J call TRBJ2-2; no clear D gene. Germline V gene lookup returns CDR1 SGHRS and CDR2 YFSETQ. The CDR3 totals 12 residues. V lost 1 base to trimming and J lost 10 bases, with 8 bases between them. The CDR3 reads CASSLTDAELFF. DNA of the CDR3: TGCGCCAGCAGCTTGACAGACGCGGAGCTGTTTTTT.

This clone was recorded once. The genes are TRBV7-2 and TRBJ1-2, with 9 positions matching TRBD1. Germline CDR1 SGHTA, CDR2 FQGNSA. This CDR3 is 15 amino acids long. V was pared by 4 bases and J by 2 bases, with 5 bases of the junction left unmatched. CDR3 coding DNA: TGTGCCAGCAGCTCGAAACAGGGGGCGAACTATGGCTACACCTTC. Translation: CASSSKQGANYGYTF.

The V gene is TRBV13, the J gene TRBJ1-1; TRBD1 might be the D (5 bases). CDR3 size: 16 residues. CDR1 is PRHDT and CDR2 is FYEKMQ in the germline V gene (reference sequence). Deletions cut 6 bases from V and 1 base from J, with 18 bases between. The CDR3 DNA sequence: TGTGCCAGCAGTTTACAAAGTCGGGGCGGGAACACTGAAGCTTTCTTT. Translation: CASSLQSRGGNTEAFF.

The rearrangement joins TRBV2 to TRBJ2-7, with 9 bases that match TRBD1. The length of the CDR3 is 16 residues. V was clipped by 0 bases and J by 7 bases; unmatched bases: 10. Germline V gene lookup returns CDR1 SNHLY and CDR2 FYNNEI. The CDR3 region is CASSEALGTGLWEQYF. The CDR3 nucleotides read TGTGCCAGCAGTGAAGCGTTGGGGACAGGGCTGTGGGAGCAGTACTTC.

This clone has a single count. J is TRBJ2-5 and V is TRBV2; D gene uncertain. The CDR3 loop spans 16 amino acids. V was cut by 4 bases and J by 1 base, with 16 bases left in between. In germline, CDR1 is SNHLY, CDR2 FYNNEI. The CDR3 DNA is TGTGCCAGCAGTGTATCCGGCCCTAGGGTCCAAGAGACCCAGTACTTC. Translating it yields CASSVSGPRVQETQYF.

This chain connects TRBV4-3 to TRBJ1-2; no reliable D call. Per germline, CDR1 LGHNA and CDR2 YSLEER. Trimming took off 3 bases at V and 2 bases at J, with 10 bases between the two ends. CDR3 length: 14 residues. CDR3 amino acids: CASSHSRANYGYTF. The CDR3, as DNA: TGCGCCAGCAGCCACTCAAGAGCGAACTATGGCTACACCTTC.